These 8 T cell receptor beta chains were sequenced from one sample in a study of blood T cells in healthy people across ages. A second PCR, run for about 7 to 11 cycles, used a sample-barcoded 5' primer plus a J-beta primer mix. Each CDR3 protein is one row after TCRdb ran MiXCR on the 5' RACE reads. This sample carries some 640,000 distinct CDR3 sequences, approximately 30% of them seen once, and the ten largest clones take 15% to 19%. Sequenced sample: blood. The receptors originated from a woman older than 75 in good health.

This clonotype occurred many times. The chain is built from TRBV14 and TRBJ2-3, with a possible D match to TRBD2 (6 bases). This CDR3 comprises 15 residues. Per the germline V gene, CDR1 is SGHDN and CDR2 is FVKESK. The V end was cut by 6 bases, the J end by 0 bases, with 13 bases between. The CDR3 coding sequence is TGTGCCAGCAGACCGGCGGGGAAAAGCACAGATACGCAGTATTTT. Translating it yields CASRPAGKSTDTQYF. Full variable domain (rest looked up from reference TRBV14 and TRBJ2-3): EAGVTQFPSHSVIEKGQTVTLRCDPISGHDNLYWYRRVMGKEIKFLLHFVKESKQDESGMPNNRFLAERTGGTYSTLKVQPAELEDSGVYFCASRPAGKSTDTQYFGPGTRLTVL.

Details on this clonotype: A much larger clone lies one base from this, so it may be a read error. This chain joins TRBV19 and TRBJ2-1; D could derive from TRBD1 or TRBD2 (5 bases each). Germline loops: CDR1 LNHDA, CDR2 SQIVND (reference sequence). V was clipped by 7 bases and J by 13 bases, with 23 bases between them. This CDR3 contains 14 residues. The CDR3 nucleotides are TGTGCCAGTACTGCCAGAGGGGTAGAAGAGACCCAGTTCTTC. This gives the protein CASTARGVEETQFF.

In its sample, this clonotype was seen many times. CDR3 amino acids: CASSRTTNEKLFF. The CDR3 bases are TGTGCCAGCAGTCGGACAACTAATGAAAAACTGTTTTTT. V and J are TRBV6-5 and TRBJ1-4; no firm D call. This CDR3 spans 13 amino acids. The germline V gene encodes CDR1 MNHEY and CDR2 SVGAGI. V lost 5 bases to trimming and J lost 0 bases, with 4 bases between them.

V usage is TRBV12-3 or TRBV12-4 and J usage is TRBJ1-1; no clear D. With 1 base removed from V and 0 bases from J, the gap between germline ends came to 12 bases. The CDR3 is made up of 16 amino acids. This CDR3 reads CASSLESRPLNTEAFF. CDR3 in DNA: TGTGCCAGCAGTTTAGAATCAAGGCCCCTGAACACTGAAGCTTTCTTT.

This clonotype was found many times. DNA for the CDR3: TGCAGTGCTAGAGATACGGCAGGGAATTATCAGCCCCAGCATTTT. Protein sequence: CSARDTAGNYQPQHF. This rearrangement joins TRBV20-1 to TRBJ1-5, with D maybe TRBD1 (5 bases). The germline V gene has CDR1 DFQATT and CDR2 SNEGSKA (reference sequence). Trimming cost V 0 bases and J 5 bases, with 14 bases left between them. This CDR3 contains 15 residues.

The sample holds many counts of this clonotype. V usage is TRBV6-5 and J usage is TRBJ1-2, with 9 bases fitting TRBD1. The CDR3 length is 15 residues. From germline, CDR1 is MNHEY and CDR2 SVGAGI. V lost 7 bases, J lost 6 bases, and 12 bases stayed unmatched. The CDR3 coding sequence is TGTGCCAGCAACCCAGGACAGGGGACTCCGGATGGCTACACCTTC. Amino acid sequence: CASNPGQGTPDGYTF.

A word on this clonotype: Possible read error: a much larger clone is one base away. The chain employs TRBV29-1 and TRBJ1-1; no definite D call. The CDR3 spans 14 residues. Germline-derived CDR1 and CDR2 are SQVTM and ANQGSEA. CDR3: CSVVVSGFNTGAFF. The CDR3 region has the DNA TGCAGCGTCGTCGTCTCGGGATTCAACACTGGAGCTTTCTTT.

The table lists this clonotype with many counts. V is TRBV9 and J is TRBJ2-5; 9 bases align to TRBD2. CDR1 and CDR2 from the germline V gene are SGDLS and YYNGEE. The CDR3 contains 15 residues. Unmatched junction bases numbered 8, after V lost 4 bases and J lost 4 bases. In nucleotides, the CDR3 is TGTGCCAGCAGCTCGAGGATTAGCGGGGGAGAGACCCAGTACTTC. Protein: CASSSRISGGETQYF.